A single sample is the source of the 19 T cell receptor beta chains below, sequenced in a study of T cell responses to AZD1222 COVID-19 vaccine. The assay was immunoSEQ multiplex PCR, and TCRdb's table has in-frame clones only and misses some. This table has approximately 90,000 clones, around 90% appearing once. The specimen comprised peripheral blood, sampled on day 0 of AZD1222 vaccination. These receptors originate from an adult in good health.

V is TRBV27 and J is TRBJ1-6; D remains unclear. The CDR3 is made up of 13 amino acids. V gave up 6 bases and J gave up 5 bases, with 8 bases separating them. The germline V gene encodes CDR1 MNHEY and CDR2 SMNVEV (reference sequence). CDR3 in DNA: TGTGCCAGCAGACAAACAAATAATTCACCCCTCCACTTT. Amino acids: CASRQTNNSPLHF.

The V call is TRBV29-1, the J call TRBJ2-5, with D possibly called TRBD1 or TRBD2 (6 bases each). V dropped 7 bases and J dropped 4 bases, with 31 bases sitting between them. Germline-derived CDR1 and CDR2 are SQVTM and ANQGSEA. CDR3 length: 18 amino acids. CDR3 coding DNA: TGCAGCGGTAGTTGGGGGCGGAGGGACACGCCCCGGGGAGAGACCCAGTACTTC. Translation: CSGSWGRRDTPRGETQYF.

The V call is TRBV27, the J call TRBJ2-3, with D possibly matching TRBD1 (5 bases). The germline gives CDR1 MNHEY, CDR2 SMNVEV (reference sequence). This CDR3 is built from 20 residues. Between the trimmed V and J ends, which lost 4 bases and 2 bases, there was a span of 28 bases. The CDR3 coding sequence is TGTGCCAGCAGTTCCCCCCAACCTCTAACCCAGGCAGGGTCCACAGATACGCAGTATTTT. It translates to CASSSPQPLTQAGSTDTQYF.

The gene calls are TRBV5-1 and TRBJ1-1, with TRBD1 identical over 7 bases. The CDR3 covers 16 residues. In germline, CDR1 is SGHRS, CDR2 YFSETQ. The ends lost 5 bases at V and 0 bases at J; junction bases unmatched: 10. The CDR3 DNA reads TGCGCCAGCAGAACCGGGACAGAAATTATGAACACTGAAGCTTTCTTT. It is translated as CASRTGTEIMNTEAFF. Full variable domain (rest looked up from reference TRBV5-1 and TRBJ1-1): KAGVTQTPRYLIKTRGQQVTLSCSPISGHRSVSWYQQTPGQGLQFLFEYFSETQRNKGNFPGRFSGRQFSNSRSEMNVSTLELGDSALYLCASRTGTEIMNTEAFFGQGTRLTVV.

This clone appeared once. This CDR3 reads CASSFHPGLADTGELFF. DNA of the CDR3: TGTGCCAGCAGCTTCCACCCGGGACTAGCCGACACCGGGGAGCTGTTTTTT. This chain uses TRBV5-5 with TRBJ2-2, with 9 bases identical to TRBD2. Germline V gives CDR1 SGHKS, CDR2 YYEKEE (reference sequence). Trimming cost V 2 bases and J 3 bases; bases outside gene matches: 8. This CDR3 has 17 amino acids.

J is TRBJ1-4 and V is TRBV7-2; 11 positions match TRBD1. Germline V CDR1 and CDR2: SGHTA, FQGNSA. V dropped 2 bases and J dropped 8; count of bases not matched to a gene: 7. This CDR3 region has 16 residues. In DNA form, the CDR3 reads TGTGCCAGCAGCTTACGACGGGACAGGGGGAGAGAAAAACTGTTTTTT. This gives the protein CASSLRRDRGREKLFF.

The chain couples TRBV7-2 to TRBJ1-2; possibly TRBD1 for D (5 bases). This CDR3 region has 14 residues. Germline V lookup: CDR1 SGHTA, CDR2 FQGNSA. Trimming took 3 bases from V and 0 from J, leaving 8 bases between them. The chain's CDR3 is CASSFEQANYGYTF. Here the CDR3 DNA reads TGTGCCAGCAGCTTTGAACAGGCTAACTATGGCTACACCTTC.

This clone was seen a handful of times. The V gene is TRBV19, the J gene TRBJ2-5, with TRBD1 identical over 8 bases. CDR1 is LNHDA and CDR2 is SQIVND in the germline V gene (reference sequence). The CDR3 loop spans 15 amino acids. The J segment lost 2 bases and the V segment lost 4 bases, leaving 6 bases of the junction unmatched. The CDR3, as DNA: TGTGCCAGTAGTACCACAGGGGGTAAACAAGAGACCCAGTACTTC. This encodes CASSTTGGKQETQYF.

The chain joins TRBV7-3 to TRBJ2-2; the D gene is possibly TRBD1 (6 bases). The V end was cut by 1 base, the J end by 3 bases, with 15 bases between. The CDR3 runs 17 residues. Looked up from germline, CDR1 is SGHTA and CDR2 is FQGTGA. Here the CDR3 DNA reads TGTGCCAGCAGCTTAATCCGAACAGGGCAGGACACCGGGGAGCTGTTTTTT. The encoded protein is CASSLIRTGQDTGELFF.

The rearrangement joins TRBV6-5 to TRBJ1-3; no clear D gene. The CDR3 consists of 15 residues. The germline V gene encodes CDR1 MNHEY and CDR2 SVGAGI. Trimming stripped 5 bases from V and 3 bases from J, with 14 bases between. This CDR3 reads CASSLTEFGGNTIYF. Written as DNA, the CDR3 is TGTGCCAGCAGTCTAACAGAATTCGGTGGAAACACCATATATTTT.

The V call is TRBV5-4, the J call TRBJ1-1; 10 bases agree with TRBD1. Unmatched junction bases numbered 6, after V lost 2 bases and J lost 5 bases. Per germline, CDR1 SGHNT and CDR2 YYREEE (reference sequence). This CDR3 has 15 residues. The CDR3 loop reads CASSFSGTGVTEAFF. The CDR3 DNA sequence: TGTGCCAGCAGCTTCTCCGGGACAGGGGTGACTGAAGCTTTCTTT. Complete variable domain (other parts from reference TRBV5-4 and TRBJ1-1): ETGVTQSPTHLIKTRGQQVTLRCSSQSGHNTVSWYQQALGQGPQFIFQYYREEENGRGNFPPRFSGLQFPNYSSELNVNALELDDSALYLCASSFSGTGVTEAFFGQGTRLTVV.

The chain links TRBV30 to TRBJ2-7; D unclear. The V gene's germline CDR1 is GTSNPN and CDR2 SVGIG (reference sequence). The CDR3 runs 13 residues. V shed 0 bases and J shed 2 bases, with 8 bases lying between them. CDR3 in DNA: TGTGCCTGGAGTGTAGGCCAGCCCTACGAGCAGTACTTC. Its protein is CAWSVGQPYEQYF.

As DNA, the CDR3 is TGTGCCAGCAGCCCGCGGTCAGGGTTTCCCTACGAGCAGTACTTC. It encodes CASSPRSGFPYEQYF. The chain combines TRBV5-6 with TRBJ2-7; D possibly corresponds to TRBD1 (5 bases). Germline V CDR1 and CDR2: SGHDT, YYEEEE. The length of the CDR3 is 15 residues. The V end was cut by 4 bases, the J end by 2 bases, with 16 bases between.

The chain combines TRBV2 with TRBJ1-4; TRBD1 aligns across 7 bases. V was pared by 5 bases and J by 2 bases, with 8 bases of the junction left unmatched. CDR1 is SNHLY, CDR2 FYNNEI, per germline. The CDR3 is 16 amino acids. In DNA, the CDR3 is TGTGCCAGCAGTTACAGGGGAGATTCTACTAATGAAAAACTGTTTTTT. Its translation: CASSYRGDSTNEKLFF.

The genes are TRBV5-1 and TRBJ1-3; the match to TRBD1 covers 9 bases. Germline trimming cut 4 bases from V and 7 bases from J; bases unmatched to any gene: 9. The CDR3 is 15 residues long. CDR1 is SGHRS and CDR2 is YFSETQ in the germline V gene. CDR3 nucleotide sequence: TGCGCCAGCAGCACGGGACAGGGACGTATGAACACCATATATTTT. It encodes CASSTGQGRMNTIYF.

The chain carries TRBV6-2 or TRBV6-3 and TRBJ2-7; tentatively, D is TRBD1 (6 bases). The CDR3 contains 14 residues. Trimming removed 5 bases from V and 0 bases from J, with 11 bases in between. Germline CDR1 reads MNHEY; CDR2 reads SVGEGT. CDR3 nucleotide sequence: TGTGCCAGCAGTATTACAGGGAGCTCCTACGAGCAGTACTTC. Protein sequence: CASSITGSSYEQYF.

The chain joins TRBV12-3 or TRBV12-4 to TRBJ1-2; D is ambiguous. V was shortened by 7 bases and J by 9 bases, with 12 bases between the two germline ends. CDR3 length: 11 amino acids. The CDR3 DNA reads as TGTGCCAGCACCGCCCGTGGTAGCTACACCTTC. Protein: CASTARGSYTF.

This chain connects TRBV19 to TRBJ1-2; D call uncertain. The CDR3 is made up of 12 amino acids. V shed 6 bases and J shed 8 bases, with 13 bases lying between them. Per germline, CDR1 LNHDA and CDR2 SQIVND (reference sequence). CDR3 loop: CASRFGSEGYTF. For the CDR3, the DNA is TGTGCCAGTAGGTTTGGATCGGAGGGCTACACCTTC. Filled out from reference TRBV19 and TRBJ1-2, the complete variable domain reads DGGITQSPKYLFRKEGQNVTLSCEQNLNHDAMYWYRQDPGQGLRLIYYSQIVNDFQKGDIAEGYSVSREKKESFPLTVTSAQKNPTAFYLCASRFGSEGYTFGSGTRLTVV.

This sequence joins TRBV19 and TRBJ2-7; 8 bases are shared with TRBD1. This CDR3 contains 14 residues. Germline CDR1 reads LNHDA; CDR2 reads SQIVND (reference sequence). V was pared by 3 bases and J by 3 bases, with 4 bases of the junction left unmatched. CDR3 region: CASSIRTGIYEQYF. The CDR3 DNA reads as TGTGCCAGTAGTATTAGGACAGGGATCTACGAGCAGTACTTC. Drawing the rest from reference TRBV19 and TRBJ2-7, the complete variable domain is DGGITQSPKYLFRKEGQNVTLSCEQNLNHDAMYWYRQDPGQGLRLIYYSQIVNDFQKGDIAEGYSVSREKKESFPLTVTSAQKNPTAFYLCASSIRTGIYEQYFGPGTRLTVT.